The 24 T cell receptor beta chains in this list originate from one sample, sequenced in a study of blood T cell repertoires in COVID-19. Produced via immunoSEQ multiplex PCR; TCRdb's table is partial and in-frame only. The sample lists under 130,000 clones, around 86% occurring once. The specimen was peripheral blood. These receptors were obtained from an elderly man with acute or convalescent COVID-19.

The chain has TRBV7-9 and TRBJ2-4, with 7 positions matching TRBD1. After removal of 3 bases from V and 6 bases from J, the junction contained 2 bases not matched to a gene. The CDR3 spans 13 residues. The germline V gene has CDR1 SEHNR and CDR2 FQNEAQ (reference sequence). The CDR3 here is CASSFYRGNIQYF. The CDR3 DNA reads TGTGCCAGCAGCTTTTACAGGGGAAACATTCAGTACTTC.

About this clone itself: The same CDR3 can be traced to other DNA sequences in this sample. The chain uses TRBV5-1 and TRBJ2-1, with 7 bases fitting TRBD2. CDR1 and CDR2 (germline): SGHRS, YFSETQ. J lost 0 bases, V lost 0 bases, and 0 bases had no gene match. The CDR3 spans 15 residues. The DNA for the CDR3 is TGCGCCAGCAGCTTGGGCGGGAGCTCCTACAATGAGCAGTTCTTC. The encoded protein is CASSLGGSSYNEQFF.

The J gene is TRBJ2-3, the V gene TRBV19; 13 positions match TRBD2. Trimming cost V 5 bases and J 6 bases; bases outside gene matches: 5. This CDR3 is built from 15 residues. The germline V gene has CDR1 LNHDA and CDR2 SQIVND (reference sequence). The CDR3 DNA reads TGTGCCAGTAGTGTTGGACTAGCGGGAGCGGATACGCAGTATTTT. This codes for CASSVGLAGADTQYF.

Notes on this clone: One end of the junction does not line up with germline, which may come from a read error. The CDR3 nucleotides are TGCAGTGCTAGAGTTGGACAGTTCGAAGTTTTT. Residues: CSARVGQFEVF. This chain uses TRBV20-1 with TRBJ1-4; D possibly corresponds to TRBD1 (6 bases). This CDR3 spans 11 amino acids. Germline V gene data show CDR1 as DFQATT and CDR2 as SNEGSKA (reference sequence).

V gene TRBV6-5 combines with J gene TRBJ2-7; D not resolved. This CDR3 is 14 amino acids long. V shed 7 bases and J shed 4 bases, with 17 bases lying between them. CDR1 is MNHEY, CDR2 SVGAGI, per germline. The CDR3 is CASTPPSSRYEQYF. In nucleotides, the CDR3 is TGTGCCAGCACTCCACCATCGTCCAGGTACGAGCAGTACTTC.

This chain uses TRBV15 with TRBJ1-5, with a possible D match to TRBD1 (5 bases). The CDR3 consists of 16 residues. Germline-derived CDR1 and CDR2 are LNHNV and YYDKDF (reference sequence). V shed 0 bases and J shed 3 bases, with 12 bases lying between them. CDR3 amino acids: CATSRDSGGVNQPQHF. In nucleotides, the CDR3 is TGTGCCACCAGCAGAGATTCTGGGGGGGTCAATCAGCCCCAGCATTTT.

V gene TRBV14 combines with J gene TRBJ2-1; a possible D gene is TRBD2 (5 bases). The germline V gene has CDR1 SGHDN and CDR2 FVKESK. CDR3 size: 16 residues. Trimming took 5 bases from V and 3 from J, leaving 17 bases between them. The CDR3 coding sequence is TGTGCCAGCAGCGCGATCACAGCAGCGGACTACAATGAGCAGTTCTTC. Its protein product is CASSAITAADYNEQFF. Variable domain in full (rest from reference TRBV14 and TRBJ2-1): EAGVTQFPSHSVIEKGQTVTLRCDPISGHDNLYWYRRVMGKEIKFLLHFVKESKQDESGMPNNRFLAERTGGTYSTLKVQPAELEDSGVYFCASSAITAADYNEQFFGPGTRLTVL.

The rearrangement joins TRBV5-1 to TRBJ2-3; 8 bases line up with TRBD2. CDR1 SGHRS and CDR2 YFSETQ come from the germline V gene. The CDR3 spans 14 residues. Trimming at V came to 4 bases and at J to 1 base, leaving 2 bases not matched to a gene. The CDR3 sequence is CASSAGGGTDTQYF. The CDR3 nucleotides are TGCGCCAGCAGCGCGGGAGGTGGCACAGATACGCAGTATTTT.

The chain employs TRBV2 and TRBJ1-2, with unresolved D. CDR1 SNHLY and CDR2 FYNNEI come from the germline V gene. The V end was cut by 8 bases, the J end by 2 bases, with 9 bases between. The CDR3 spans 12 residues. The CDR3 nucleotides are TGTGCCAGCCTGGGAGGAAACTATGGCTACACCTTC. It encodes CASLGGNYGYTF.

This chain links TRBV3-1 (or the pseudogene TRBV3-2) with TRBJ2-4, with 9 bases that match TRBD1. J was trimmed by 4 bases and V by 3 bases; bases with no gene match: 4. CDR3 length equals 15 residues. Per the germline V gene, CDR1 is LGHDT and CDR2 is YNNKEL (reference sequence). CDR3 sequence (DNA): TGTGCCAGCAGCCATAGTGACAGGGGGAAAAACATTCAGTACTTC. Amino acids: CASSHSDRGKNIQYF.

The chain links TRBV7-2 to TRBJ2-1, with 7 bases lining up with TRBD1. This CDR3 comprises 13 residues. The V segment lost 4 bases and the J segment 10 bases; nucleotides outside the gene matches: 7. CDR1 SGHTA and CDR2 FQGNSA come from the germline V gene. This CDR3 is CASSSNRGREQFF. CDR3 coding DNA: TGTGCCAGCAGCTCGAACAGGGGTCGGGAGCAGTTCTTC.

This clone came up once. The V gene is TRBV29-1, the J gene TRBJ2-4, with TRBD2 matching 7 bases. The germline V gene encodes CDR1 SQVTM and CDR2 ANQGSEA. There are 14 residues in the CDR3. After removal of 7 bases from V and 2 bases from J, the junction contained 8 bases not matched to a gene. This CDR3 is CSAGSGIPKNIQYF. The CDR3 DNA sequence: TGCAGCGCCGGGAGCGGGATACCCAAAAACATTCAGTACTTC. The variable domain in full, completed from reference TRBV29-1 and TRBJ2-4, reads SAVISQKPSRDICQRGTSLTIQCQVDSQVTMMFWYRQQPGQSLTLIATANQGSEATYESGFVIDKFPISRPNLTFSTLTVSNMSPEDSSIYLCSAGSGIPKNIQYFGAGTRLSVL.

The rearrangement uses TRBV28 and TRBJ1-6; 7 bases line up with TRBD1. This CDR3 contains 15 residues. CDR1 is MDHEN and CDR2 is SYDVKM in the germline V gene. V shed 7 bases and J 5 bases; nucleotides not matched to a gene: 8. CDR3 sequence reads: CASTETGRNNSPLHF. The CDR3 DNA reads TGTGCCAGCACCGAGACAGGGAGGAATAATTCACCCCTCCACTTT.

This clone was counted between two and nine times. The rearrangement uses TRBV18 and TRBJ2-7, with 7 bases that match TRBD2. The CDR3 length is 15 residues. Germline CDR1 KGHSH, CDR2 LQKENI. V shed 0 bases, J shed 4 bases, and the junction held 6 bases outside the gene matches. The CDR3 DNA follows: TGTGCCAGCTCACCACCTCGGCCACTAGCGTACGAGCAGTACTTC. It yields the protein CASSPPRPLAYEQYF.

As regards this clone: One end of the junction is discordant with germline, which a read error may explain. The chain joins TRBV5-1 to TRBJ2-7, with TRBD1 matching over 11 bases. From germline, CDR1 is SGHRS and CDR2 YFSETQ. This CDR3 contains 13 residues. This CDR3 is CASSLDLGDRGFF. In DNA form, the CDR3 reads TGCGCCAGCAGCTTGGATTTGGGGGACAGGGGGTTCTTC.

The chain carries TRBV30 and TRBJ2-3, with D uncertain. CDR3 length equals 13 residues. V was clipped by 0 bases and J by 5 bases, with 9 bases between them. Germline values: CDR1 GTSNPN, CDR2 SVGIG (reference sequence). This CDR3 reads CAWSVHTGDTQYF. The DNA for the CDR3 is TGTGCCTGGAGTGTACATACGGGAGATACGCAGTATTTT.

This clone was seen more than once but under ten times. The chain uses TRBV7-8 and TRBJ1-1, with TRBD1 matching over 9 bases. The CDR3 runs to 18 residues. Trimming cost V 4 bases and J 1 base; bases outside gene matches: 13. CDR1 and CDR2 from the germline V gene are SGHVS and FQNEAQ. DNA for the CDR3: TGTGCCAGCAGCTGGTCCCGGGACAGGGAAGTAGGGAACACTGAAGCTTTCTTT. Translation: CASSWSRDREVGNTEAFF.

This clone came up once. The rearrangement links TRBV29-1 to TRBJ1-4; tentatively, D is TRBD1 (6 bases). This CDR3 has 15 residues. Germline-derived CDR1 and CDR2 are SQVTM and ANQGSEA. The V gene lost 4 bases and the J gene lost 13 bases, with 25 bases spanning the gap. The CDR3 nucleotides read TGCAGCGTTGTAGGGGGAAGTGGACCAGAAGGGGGACTGTTTTTT. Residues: CSVVGGSGPEGGLFF.

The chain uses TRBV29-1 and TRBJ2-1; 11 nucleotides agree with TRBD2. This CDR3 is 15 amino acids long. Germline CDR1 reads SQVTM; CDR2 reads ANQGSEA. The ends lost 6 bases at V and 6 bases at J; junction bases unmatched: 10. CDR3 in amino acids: CSVALLAGGGNEQFF. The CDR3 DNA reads TGCAGCGTCGCCTTGCTAGCGGGAGGTGGCAATGAGCAGTTCTTC.

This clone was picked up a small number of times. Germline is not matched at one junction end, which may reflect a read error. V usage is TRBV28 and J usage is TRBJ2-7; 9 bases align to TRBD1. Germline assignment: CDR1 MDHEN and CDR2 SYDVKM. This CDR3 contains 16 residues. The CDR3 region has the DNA TGTGCCAGCAGCCGTCGTCCGGGACAGGGTCCGTACGGGCAGTACTTC. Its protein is CASSRRPGQGPYGQYF.

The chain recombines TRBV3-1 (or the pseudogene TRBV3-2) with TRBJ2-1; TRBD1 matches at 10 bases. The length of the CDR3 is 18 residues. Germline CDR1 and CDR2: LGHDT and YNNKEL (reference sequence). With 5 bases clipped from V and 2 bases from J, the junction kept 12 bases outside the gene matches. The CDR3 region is CASSSRDRGGKTYNEQFF. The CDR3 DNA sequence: TGTGCCAGCAGCAGCCGGGACAGGGGAGGTAAAACCTACAATGAGCAGTTCTTC.

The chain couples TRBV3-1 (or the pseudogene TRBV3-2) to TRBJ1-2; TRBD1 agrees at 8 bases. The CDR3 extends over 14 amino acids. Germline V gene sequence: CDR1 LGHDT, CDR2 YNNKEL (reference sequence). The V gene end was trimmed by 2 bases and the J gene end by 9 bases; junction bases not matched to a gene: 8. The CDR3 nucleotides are TGTGCCAGCAGCCAAAGGGCAGGGGGCACTAGCTACACCTTC. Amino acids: CASSQRAGGTSYTF.

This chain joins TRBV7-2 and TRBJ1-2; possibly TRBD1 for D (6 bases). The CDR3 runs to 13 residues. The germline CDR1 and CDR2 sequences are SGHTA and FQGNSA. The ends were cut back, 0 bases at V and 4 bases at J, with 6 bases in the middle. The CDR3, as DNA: TGTGCCAGCAGCTTAGCAGGGGGCTATGGCTACACCTTC. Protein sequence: CASSLAGGYGYTF.

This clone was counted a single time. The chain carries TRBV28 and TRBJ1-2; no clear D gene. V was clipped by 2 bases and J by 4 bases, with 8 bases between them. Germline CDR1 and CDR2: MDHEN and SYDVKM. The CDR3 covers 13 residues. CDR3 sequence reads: CASSLLRGYGYTF. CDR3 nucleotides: TGTGCCAGCAGTTTACTCCGGGGCTATGGCTACACCTTC.